This T cell receptor (beta chain) was recovered during a study of cytomegalovirus exposure and HLA in healthy donors. Turning to the study itself: Researchers previously reported finding roughly 120 million unique TCR beta sequences from 170 million or so T cells. Study-wide results and caveats: With later analysis, a missense DCLRE1C variant became linked to TCR beta V- and J-gene trimming.

This PCR relied on a set of 60 Vbeta primers and 13 Jbeta primers. Repertoires were generated with immunoSEQ multiplex PCR, while TCRdb's copy carries only in-frame clones and drops some. The table lists 150,000 to 200,000 clones, more than 80% of them singletons, with about 2.1% in the top ten. The sample holds a few counts of this clone. Its specificity is unknown. V shed 7 bases and J shed 4 bases, with 23 bases lying between them. The CDR3 covers 16 residues. Germline loops: CDR1 SQVTM, CDR2 ANQGSEA. The receptor was derived from a woman between 18 and 30 years old in good health and CMV-seronegative. Source material: PBMCs. V and J are TRBV29-1 and TRBJ2-1, with a possible D match to TRBD1 (7 bases). CDR3 sequence: CSGDGVQGRSYNEQFF. CDR3 bases: TGCAGCGGTGACGGGGTACAGGGGAGGAGTTACAATGAGCAGTTCTTC.